The 24 T cell receptor beta chains in this list originate from one sample, sequenced in a study of blood T cell repertoires in COVID-19. The method was immunoSEQ multiplex PCR; TCRdb's version includes in-frame clones alone and lacks a portion of them. Among a few hundred thousand clones, roughly nine tenths were seen once, and the ten largest hold more than 3%. Material for sequencing was PBMCs or T cells enriched from blood (not recorded which). Receptor source: a woman younger than 30 in a cohort exposed to, infected with or recovered from COVID-19 (not recorded which).

The rearrangement links TRBV5-8 to TRBJ2-5; the match to TRBD2 covers 8 bases. V was pared by 1 base and J by 5 bases, with 7 bases of the junction left unmatched. Germline V lookup: CDR1 SGHTS, CDR2 YDEGEE. The CDR3 is 15 amino acids. This CDR3 is CASSLTGGRRETQYF. The CDR3 DNA follows: TGTGCCAGCAGCTTGACGGGCGGGAGGCGGGAGACCCAGTACTTC.

This chain joins TRBV29-1 and TRBJ1-3; possible D gene TRBD1, 6 bases. Germline CDR1 SQVTM, CDR2 ANQGSEA. With 4 bases removed from V and 4 bases from J, the gap between germline ends came to 14 bases. This CDR3 spans 14 amino acids. CDR3 protein: CSVVLDRLGNTIYF. The CDR3 DNA reads TGCAGCGTTGTTCTTGACAGGCTCGGAAACACCATATATTTT.

The chain recombines TRBV30 with TRBJ1-1, with D uncertain. CDR3 length: 13 residues. The V end lost 5 bases, the J end lost 0 bases, and 10 bases lay between the germline ends. In germline, CDR1 is GTSNPN, CDR2 SVGIG (reference sequence). CDR3 sequence (DNA): TGTGCCTGGGACCCCCCAGTGAACACTGAAGCTTTCTTT. Protein: CAWDPPVNTEAFF.

The V call is TRBV5-1, the J call TRBJ1-1; the D gene is possibly TRBD1 (6 bases). The germline CDR1 and CDR2 sequences are SGHRS and YFSETQ. CDR3 length: 13 amino acids. With 4 bases removed from V and 4 bases from J, the gap between germline ends came to 11 bases. The CDR3 reads CASSLEGGTEAFF. The CDR3 bases are TGCGCCAGCAGCCTGGAAGGGGGCACTGAAGCTTTCTTT.

This clone appeared once. The rearrangement joins TRBV13 to TRBJ2-1; 9 positions match TRBD2. From germline, CDR1 is PRHDT and CDR2 FYEKMQ (reference sequence). This CDR3 is 15 amino acids long. After removal of 5 bases from V and 2 bases from J, the junction contained 4 bases not matched to a gene. The CDR3 DNA is TGTGCCAGCAGCCATAGCGGGAGCCCCTACAATGAGCAGTTCTTC. Translated, it gives CASSHSGSPYNEQFF.

The gene calls are TRBV10-3 and TRBJ1-1; 10 nucleotides align to TRBD1. The germline V gene has CDR1 ENHRY and CDR2 SYGVKD. There are 15 residues in the CDR3. The V and J ends lost 10 bases and 1 base, in that order; junction bases with no gene match: 9. CDR3 in DNA: TGTGCCACGACGCGACAGGGGGCGCAGAACACTGAAGCTTTCTTT. Translating it yields CATTRQGAQNTEAFF.

Of note for this clone: With only one base between it and a far larger clone, this is likely a read error. The chain joins TRBV11-2 to TRBJ2-7; tentatively, D is TRBD1 (6 bases). The CDR3 extends over 12 amino acids. Trimming stripped 5 bases from V and 3 bases from J, with 8 bases between. Germline CDR1 reads SGHAT; CDR2 reads FQNNGV. CDR3 residues: CASSATGYEQYF. DNA for the CDR3: TGTGCCAGCAGCGCGACAGGCTACGAGCAGTACTTC.

The J gene is TRBJ2-7, the V gene TRBV6-5; maybe TRBD2 (5 bases). Trimming removed 6 bases at V and 6 bases at J, with 15 bases between. The CDR3 has 13 residues. Germline V gene lookup returns CDR1 MNHEY and CDR2 SVGAGI. CDR3 bases: TGTGCCAGCAGGGGAGCAACTCTCCGCGAGCAGTACTTC. This translates into CASRGATLREQYF.

This chain uses TRBV28 with TRBJ1-2, with a weak D call TRBD1 (6 bases). Germline-derived CDR1 and CDR2 are MDHEN and SYDVKM. Trimming took 7 bases from V and 2 from J, leaving 17 bases between them. The CDR3 is 15 amino acids. CDR3 loop: CASTTQTGQNYGYTF. The CDR3 nucleotides read TGTGCCAGCACCACCCAAACAGGGCAGAACTATGGCTACACCTTC.

The chain recombines TRBV28 with TRBJ1-2; D is unresolved. Germline CDR1 MDHEN, CDR2 SYDVKM. Trimming stripped 3 bases from V and 7 bases from J, with 12 bases between. CDR3 length: 13 residues. CDR3 coding DNA: TGTGCCAGCAGTTTGGAGGCAACCTTTGGCTACACCTTC. Amino acid sequence: CASSLEATFGYTF.

CDR3 sequence: CASSAQGGTGELFF. CDR3 nucleotides: TGTGCCAGCAGCGCACAGGGTGGCACCGGGGAGCTGTTTTTT. The chain is built from TRBV9 and TRBJ2-2; weak D call: TRBD1 (6 bases). Between the trimmed V and J ends, which lost 3 bases and 4 bases, there was a span of 10 bases. The CDR3 is made up of 14 amino acids. Germline CDR1 is SGDLS and CDR2 is YYNGEE.

CDR3 DNA sequence: TGCGCCAGCAGCAATCAGGGGTTATCTAATGAAAAACTGTTTTTT. Amino acids: CASSNQGLSNEKLFF. This rearrangement joins TRBV5-1 to TRBJ1-4, with a tentative D call TRBD1 (6 bases). Germline V CDR1 and CDR2: SGHRS, YFSETQ. The CDR3 contains 15 residues. V lost 4 bases, J lost 3 bases, and 13 bases lay in between. Combining the CDR3 with reference TRBV5-1 and TRBJ1-4 gives the whole variable domain KAGVTQTPRYLIKTRGQQVTLSCSPISGHRSVSWYQQTPGQGLQFLFEYFSETQRNKGNFPGRFSGRQFSNSRSEMNVSTLELGDSALYLCASSNQGLSNEKLFFGSGTQLSVL.

The J gene is TRBJ2-1, the V gene TRBV19, with 11 bases lining up with TRBD2. The germline CDR1 and CDR2 sequences are LNHDA and SQIVND (reference sequence). CDR3 length: 15 amino acids. Losses at the gene ends were 7 bases for V and 6 bases for J; bases not matched to a gene: 8. The CDR3 loop is CASTSLAGGTNEQFF. CDR3 in DNA: TGTGCCAGTACCTCCTTAGCGGGAGGGACCAATGAGCAGTTCTTC.

The chain links TRBV5-1 to TRBJ2-1; 14 nucleotides align to TRBD2. Per germline, CDR1 SGHRS and CDR2 YFSETQ. With V trimmed by 2 bases and J by 7 bases, 11 bases remained unmatched. This CDR3 has 18 residues. CDR3 in amino acids: CASSLPPGTSGSLNEQFF. DNA of the CDR3: TGCGCCAGCAGCTTACCTCCCGGGACTAGCGGGAGTCTGAATGAGCAGTTCTTC.

The J gene is TRBJ1-1, the V gene TRBV19; D might be TRBD1 (6 bases). Trimming took off 5 bases at V and 2 bases at J, with 18 bases between the two ends. The germline gives CDR1 LNHDA, CDR2 SQIVND (reference sequence). There are 16 residues in the CDR3. The chain's CDR3 is CASSSRNRVINTEAFF. The CDR3 nucleotides are TGTGCCAGTAGTTCGAGGAACAGGGTGATAAACACTGAAGCTTTCTTT.

This chain uses TRBV5-4 with TRBJ2-2; the match to TRBD2 covers 7 bases. The V gene end was trimmed by 4 bases and the J gene end by 4 bases; junction bases not matched to a gene: 10. Germline V gene lookup returns CDR1 SGHNT and CDR2 YYREEE (reference sequence). The length of the CDR3 is 16 residues. The CDR3 sequence: CASSPPGGLITGELFF. The CDR3 nucleotides read TGTGCCAGCAGCCCCCCGGGGGGTTTGATCACCGGGGAGCTGTTTTTT.

This chain connects TRBV24-1 to TRBJ2-1; D ambiguous. Trimming left V 4 bases short and J 4 bases short, with 19 bases between. The CDR3 loop spans 17 amino acids. Germline CDR1 reads KGHDR; CDR2 reads SFDVKD. CDR3 region: CATSDPSISNLYNEQFF. CDR3 DNA: TGTGCCACCAGTGACCCTTCTATTTCGAATCTGTACAATGAGCAGTTCTTC.

The chain uses TRBV28 and TRBJ1-3; perhaps TRBD1 as D (5 bases). Trimming shortened V by 6 bases and J by 2 bases, and 11 bases separated the two germline ends. CDR1 and CDR2 (germline): MDHEN, SYDVKM. The CDR3 contains 14 residues. The CDR3 spells CASRLQGTGNTIYF. CDR3 sequence (DNA): TGTGCCAGCAGACTTCAGGGAACTGGAAACACCATATATTTT.

The chain is built from TRBV29-1 and TRBJ1-1; no clear D gene. V lost 7 bases, J lost 3 bases, and 21 bases lay in between. The CDR3 spans 15 residues. Looked up from germline, CDR1 is SQVTM and CDR2 is ANQGSEA. In DNA form, the CDR3 reads TGCAGCGCCTCAAGTGACCCTTCCGCGGACACTGAAGCTTTCTTT. Translated, it gives CSASSDPSADTEAFF. Together with reference TRBV29-1 and TRBJ1-1, the CDR3 gives the full variable domain: SAVISQKPSRDICQRGTSLTIQCQVDSQVTMMFWYRQQPGQSLTLIATANQGSEATYESGFVIDKFPISRPNLTFSTLTVSNMSPEDSSIYLCSASSDPSADTEAFFGQGTRLTVV.

This chain links TRBV5-1 with TRBJ1-1, with 8 bases matching TRBD1. CDR1 SGHRS and CDR2 YFSETQ come from the germline V gene. Unmatched junction bases numbered 4, after V lost 4 bases and J lost 2 bases. The CDR3 is 14 residues long. DNA of the CDR3: TGCGCCAGCAGCATTGGACAGGGAAACACTGAAGCTTTCTTT. Translating gives CASSIGQGNTEAFF.

The gene calls are TRBV7-9 and TRBJ2-3; 11 bases match TRBD2. V trimming: 5 bases; J trimming: 2 bases; junction bases outside the gene matches: 9. The CDR3 length is 17 residues. Germline CDR1 and CDR2: SEHNR and FQNEAQ (reference sequence). CDR3 in amino acids: CASSVGTSGGVTDTQYF. CDR3 sequence (DNA): TGTGCCAGCAGCGTCGGGACTAGCGGAGGAGTCACAGATACGCAGTATTTT.

The V and J genes are TRBV25-1 and TRBJ1-4; D is ambiguous. This CDR3 comprises 15 residues. V gave up 6 bases and J gave up 2 bases, with 13 bases separating them. Germline CDR1 MGHDK, CDR2 SYGVNS. The CDR3 region has the DNA TGTGCCAGCAGCCCTTCGCCGGGGACTAATGAAAAACTGTTTTTT. Translated: CASSPSPGTNEKLFF.

The V gene is TRBV24-1, the J gene TRBJ1-4, with a weak D call TRBD1 (5 bases). Trimming removed 2 bases at V and 4 bases at J, with 10 bases between. The CDR3 extends over 15 amino acids. CDR1 and CDR2 (germline): KGHDR, SFDVKD. The CDR3 sequence: CATSDSSGGNEKLFF. The CDR3, as DNA: TGTGCCACCAGTGATTCATCGGGGGGTAATGAAAAACTGTTTTTT.

This sequence joins TRBV3-1 (or the pseudogene TRBV3-2) and TRBJ1-4; 7 bases match TRBD1. CDR1 is LGHDT, CDR2 YNNKEL, per germline (reference sequence). The CDR3 runs 12 residues. J lost 12 bases, V lost 4 bases, and 5 bases had no gene match. The CDR3 DNA is TGTGCCAGCAGCCTCAGCAGGGGGGAACTGTTTTTT. It specifies CASSLSRGELFF.